This entry describes one TCR beta chain. The data derive from a study of cytomegalovirus exposure and HLA in healthy donors. Primers for the PCR totalled 60 Vbeta and 13 Jbeta. The table came from immunoSEQ multiplex PCR; TCRdb's copy has only in-frame clones and leaves some out. This sample has some 120,000 clones, with approximately 78% found just once. CDR3 size: 14 residues. The V and J ends lost 5 bases and 0 bases, in that order; junction bases with no gene match: 4. Per the germline V gene, CDR1 is SGHNT and CDR2 is YENEEA. What was sequenced was PBMCs. The chain is built from TRBV11-3 and TRBJ2-7; 7 bases map to TRBD1. The TCR sequence derives from a woman in her 30s in good health and CMV-seronegative. In DNA form, the CDR3 reads TGTGCCAGCAGCAAACGGGACAGCTCCTACGAGCAGTACTTC. Protein product: CASSKRDSSYEQYF.